The 28 T cell receptor beta chains below all came from one sample that was sequenced in a study of shared clonotypes between healthy human individuals. Naive-designated CD8 cells lacked CD45RO, were positively enriched for CCR7, and omitted terminally differentiated effector memory CD45RA+ cells. Profiled with immunoSEQ multiplex PCR; TCRdb holds only in-frame clones, not every one. The data show some 1,900,000 clones, about 95% seen once. The specimen was naive CD8+ T cells sorted from blood. These TCRs come from a man aged 18 to 30 in good health.

This chain uses TRBV4-1 with TRBJ2-1; 8 positions match TRBD2. Germline V gives CDR1 MGHRA, CDR2 YSYEKL. The CDR3 covers 16 residues. V shed 0 bases, J shed 8 bases, and the junction held 9 bases outside the gene matches. CDR3 residues: CASSQDPGGLGDEQFF. The CDR3 DNA reads as TGCGCCAGCAGCCAAGACCCGGGAGGGCTTGGCGATGAGCAGTTCTTC.

This rearrangement joins TRBV10-1 to TRBJ2-1, with 8 bases fitting TRBD1. The V and J ends lost 4 bases and 8 bases, in that order; junction bases with no gene match: 7. This CDR3 has 14 residues. Germline CDR1 and CDR2: WNHNN and SYGVQD (reference sequence). The CDR3, as DNA: TGCGCCAGCAGTGTCGGACAGGGTAGGCATGAGCAGTTCTTC. It codes for CASSVGQGRHEQFF.

This clone appeared a single time. This chain joins TRBV6-5 and TRBJ2-7, with D perhaps matching TRBD2 (5 bases). Looked up from germline, CDR1 is MNHEY and CDR2 is SVGAGI. Trimming stripped 8 bases from V and 5 bases from J, with 16 bases between. The CDR3 has 13 residues. DNA for the CDR3: TGTGCCAGCGGCGTCTCTAGCTTTGACGAGCAGTACTTC. Amino acid sequence: CASGVSSFDEQYF.

Here the CDR3 reads CASSVQSGGGNEQFF. The CDR3, as DNA: TGTGCCAGCAGCGTACAATCCGGGGGCGGCAATGAGCAGTTCTTC. The gene calls are TRBV9 and TRBJ2-1; D may correspond to TRBD1 or TRBD2 (6 bases each). Between the trimmed V and J ends, which lost 1 base and 6 bases, there was a span of 14 bases. Germline V gene data show CDR1 as SGDLS and CDR2 as YYNGEE. The length of the CDR3 is 15 residues.

On this clone: The sample holds other DNA sequences that translate to the same CDR3. The chain recombines TRBV9 with TRBJ2-4, with 7 bases aligning to TRBD1. Per germline, CDR1 SGDLS and CDR2 YYNGEE. The CDR3 loop spans 12 amino acids. J lost 8 bases, V lost 3 bases, and 2 bases had no gene match. This CDR3 reads CASSAQGDIQYF. The CDR3 DNA reads TGTGCCAGCAGCGCGCAGGGGGACATTCAGTACTTC. The entire variable domain, with the rest obtained from reference TRBV9 and TRBJ2-4, is as follows: DSGVTQTPKHLITATGQRVTLRCSPRSGDLSVYWYQQSLDQGLQFLIQYYNGEERAKGNILERFSAQQFPDLHSELNLSSLELGDSALYFCASSAQGDIQYFGAGTRLSVL.

The chain couples TRBV19 to TRBJ1-6; a weak D match, TRBD1 (5 bases). This CDR3 contains 17 residues. V lost 4 bases, J lost 0 bases, and 13 bases lay in between. The V gene's germline CDR1 is LNHDA and CDR2 SQIVND (reference sequence). The CDR3 here is CASSRGEVSSYNSPLHF. As DNA, the CDR3 is TGTGCCAGTAGTAGGGGCGAAGTGAGCTCCTATAATTCACCCCTCCACTTT.

The chain has TRBV27 and TRBJ2-7, with a tentative D call TRBD2 (5 bases). This CDR3 is 16 amino acids long. V gave up 5 bases and J gave up 1 base, with 18 bases separating them. CDR1 is MNHEY and CDR2 is SMNVEV in the germline V gene (reference sequence). The DNA for the CDR3 is TGTGCCAGCAGTCCCCCCCTAGATGGAGGATCCTACGAGCAGTACTTC. Amino acids: CASSPPLDGGSYEQYF.

V and J are TRBV9 and TRBJ1-4; D unclear. Germline V CDR1 and CDR2: SGDLS, YYNGEE. The CDR3 runs 15 residues. V lost 0 bases and J lost 8, with 14 bases in between. This CDR3 reads CASSVGAALGEKLFF. CDR3 sequence (DNA): TGTGCCAGCAGCGTAGGAGCGGCGCTAGGGGAAAAACTGTTTTTT. Combining the CDR3 with reference TRBV9 and TRBJ1-4 gives the whole variable domain DSGVTQTPKHLITATGQRVTLRCSPRSGDLSVYWYQQSLDQGLQFLIQYYNGEERAKGNILERFSAQQFPDLHSELNLSSLELGDSALYFCASSVGAALGEKLFFGSGTQLSVL.

This clone was counted once. The CDR3 loop is CASSLTQTDEQFF. CDR3 sequence (DNA): TGTGCCAGCAGTTTAACGCAAACCGATGAGCAGTTCTTC. The chain links TRBV27 to TRBJ2-1; D gene unclear. Germline CDR1 reads MNHEY; CDR2 reads SMNVEV (reference sequence). The CDR3 totals 13 residues. Trimming took 2 bases from V and 8 from J, leaving 10 bases between them.

The genes are TRBV7-9 and TRBJ1-1; D remains ambiguous. Trimming cost V 3 bases and J 5 bases, with 7 bases left between them. Looked up from germline, CDR1 is SEHNR and CDR2 is FQNEAQ (reference sequence). This CDR3 spans 12 amino acids. The chain's CDR3 is CASSFGPTEAFF. The CDR3, as DNA: TGTGCCAGCAGCTTTGGGCCTACTGAAGCTTTCTTT. Full variable domain (rest looked up from reference TRBV7-9 and TRBJ1-1): DTGVSQNPRHKITKRGQNVTFRCDPISEHNRLYWYRQTLGQGPEFLTYFQNEAQLEKSRLLSDRFSAERPKGSFSTLEIQRTEQGDSAMYLCASSFGPTEAFFGQGTRLTVV.

The chain carries TRBV27 and TRBJ2-5; 10 bases align to TRBD2. The germline V gene encodes CDR1 MNHEY and CDR2 SMNVEV (reference sequence). The junction had 6 bases not matched to a gene; V was cut back by 2 bases and J by 0 bases. The CDR3 totals 17 residues. CDR3: CASSLLSGGANQETQYF. The CDR3 coding sequence is TGTGCCAGCAGTTTACTGAGCGGGGGGGCGAACCAAGAGACCCAGTACTTC.

To note about this clone: At the DNA level, this CDR3 is encoded by other sequences in the same sample as well. The V gene is TRBV7-8, the J gene TRBJ2-7; D gene uncertain. Per germline, CDR1 SGHVS and CDR2 FQNEAQ. The CDR3 consists of 12 residues. Trimming cost V 0 bases and J 3 bases, with 3 bases left between them. CDR3 sequence: CASSLALYEQYF. The CDR3 bases are TGTGCCAGCAGCTTAGCGCTCTACGAGCAGTACTTC.

V gene TRBV5-6 combines with J gene TRBJ1-2; D gene ambiguous. CDR3 length: 12 amino acids. Trimming stripped 0 bases from V and 6 bases from J, with 6 bases between. Germline CDR1 SGHDT, CDR2 YYEEEE. In DNA, the CDR3 is TGTGCCAGCAGCTTGGATCTGAATGGCTACACCTTC. Protein sequence: CASSLDLNGYTF.

The rearrangement joins TRBV4-2 to TRBJ2-2; the D is unclear. Trimming pared 4 bases from V and 2 bases from J, leaving 14 bases between. Germline V gene lookup returns CDR1 LGHNA and CDR2 YNFKEQ. This CDR3 spans 16 amino acids. CDR3 sequence (DNA): TGTGCCAGCAGCCCCCTAAACCCGGATAACACCGGGGAGCTGTTTTTT. Amino acid sequence: CASSPLNPDNTGELFF.

As concerns this clone: This CDR3 is also generated by other DNA sequences in the sample. This chain connects TRBV9 to TRBJ1-1, with 9 nucleotides matching TRBD1. Trimming took 3 bases from V and 0 from J; bases not matched to a gene: 3. The CDR3 is 15 amino acids. CDR1 and CDR2 from the germline V gene are SGDLS and YYNGEE. As DNA, the CDR3 is TGTGCCAGCAGCGCGGGACAGGGTTTGAACACTGAAGCTTTCTTT. It codes for CASSAGQGLNTEAFF.

About this clone itself: The sample has other DNA sequences that encode this CDR3 too. Written as DNA, the CDR3 is TGCGCCAGCAGCTTGGCGGGAGAGTCCTACGAGCAGTACTTC. As protein: CASSLAGESYEQYF. This chain joins TRBV5-1 and TRBJ2-7; the D gene is possibly TRBD2 (6 bases). Germline loops: CDR1 SGHRS, CDR2 YFSETQ. CDR3 length: 14 amino acids. Trimming pared 0 bases from V and 1 base from J, leaving 8 bases between.

A note on this clone: A single base separates this from a much larger clone, so it may be a read error. Other DNA sequences in this specimen translate into the identical CDR3. This chain joins TRBV6-5 and TRBJ2-2; D is undetermined. V was shortened by 2 bases and J by 1 base, with 5 bases between the two germline ends. Looked up from germline, CDR1 is MNHEY and CDR2 is SVGAGI. The CDR3 runs 14 residues. The CDR3 region has the DNA TGTGCCAGCAGTTACGGCAAGAACACCGGGGAGCTGTTTTTT. Translation gives CASSYGKNTGELFF.

CDR3: CASSLNSRHEQFF. In nucleotides, the CDR3 is TGTGCCAGCAGTTTAAACTCCCGCCATGAGCAGTTCTTC. This rearrangement joins TRBV27 to TRBJ2-1; unclear D gene. Looked up from germline, CDR1 is MNHEY and CDR2 is SMNVEV (reference sequence). The germline V and J ends were trimmed by 2 bases and 8 bases, with 10 bases remaining between them. The CDR3 has 13 residues.

The J gene is TRBJ2-7, the V gene TRBV2; perhaps TRBD1 as D (7 bases). Trimming shortened V by 6 bases and J by 5 bases, and 29 bases separated the two germline ends. Germline-derived CDR1 and CDR2 are SNHLY and FYNNEI. The CDR3 is 18 amino acids. CDR3 sequence reads: CASSVQTGWRERTHEQYF. The CDR3 bases are TGTGCCAGCAGCGTTCAGACAGGGTGGAGGGAAAGAACCCACGAGCAGTACTTC.

The chain recombines TRBV7-9 with TRBJ1-3; no clear D gene. The CDR3 length is 14 residues. Germline V gene data show CDR1 as SEHNR and CDR2 as FQNEAQ (reference sequence). V was cut by 4 bases and J by 0 bases, with 7 bases left in between. The CDR3 DNA is TGTGCCAGCAGCTCACAAACCTCTGGAAACACCATATATTTT. It codes for CASSSQTSGNTIYF.

The chain has TRBV5-1 and TRBJ2-7; 12 bases agree with TRBD2. The V gene's germline CDR1 is SGHRS and CDR2 YFSETQ. The ends lost 4 bases at V and 4 bases at J; junction bases unmatched: 3. CDR3 length: 14 amino acids. This CDR3 is CASSHGLAGYEQYF. CDR3 sequence (DNA): TGCGCCAGCAGCCATGGACTAGCGGGGTACGAGCAGTACTTC.

The J gene is TRBJ2-7, the V gene TRBV28; TRBD2 matches at 9 bases. Unmatched junction bases numbered 7, after V lost 6 bases and J lost 4 bases. Germline CDR1 MDHEN, CDR2 SYDVKM. The length of the CDR3 is 14 residues. The CDR3 nucleotides are TGTGCCAGCAGCCTAAGCGGGGGGCCTTACGAGCAGTACTTC. This codes for CASSLSGGPYEQYF.

The gene calls are TRBV6-6 and TRBJ1-6; 7 nucleotides match TRBD1. The length of the CDR3 is 15 residues. Per germline, CDR1 MNHNY and CDR2 SVGAGI (reference sequence). Trimming cost V 5 bases and J 3 bases; bases outside gene matches: 4. CDR3 nucleotides: TGTGCCAGCAGTGACAGGGTTTACTATAATTCACCCCTCCACTTT. It encodes CASSDRVYYNSPLHF.

J is TRBJ1-3 and V is TRBV2; D gene uncertain. The CDR3 is made up of 15 amino acids. The germline gives CDR1 SNHLY, CDR2 FYNNEI. V was cut by 9 bases and J by 4 bases, with 19 bases left in between. Here the CDR3 reads CASTPWNDIGNTIYF. DNA for the CDR3: TGTGCCAGTACCCCCTGGAATGACATAGGAAACACCATATATTTT.

The V gene is TRBV6-6, the J gene TRBJ2-7; the match to TRBD1 covers 10 bases. Trimming at V came to 5 bases and at J to 4 bases, leaving 8 bases not matched to a gene. The CDR3 consists of 15 residues. Germline-derived CDR1 and CDR2 are MNHNY and SVGAGI (reference sequence). The CDR3 sequence is CASSHPGQGSYEQYF. The CDR3 nucleotides are TGTGCCAGCAGTCACCCGGGACAGGGGTCGTACGAGCAGTACTTC.

The CDR3 DNA sequence: TGTGCCAGCAGTGATTCTGACAGGGTTGGAGGCACCGGGGAGCTGTTTTTT. The encoded protein is CASSDSDRVGGTGELFF. The rearrangement uses TRBV6-4 and TRBJ2-2; 7 bases fit TRBD1. V lost 3 bases to trimming and J lost 4 bases; unmatched junction nucleotides: 11. The length of the CDR3 is 17 residues. Germline CDR1 MRHNA, CDR2 SNTAGT.

For this clone: Germline and junction disagree at one end, which may indicate a read error. V and J are TRBV7-7 and TRBJ2-3; TRBD2 aligns across 10 bases. This CDR3 region has 16 residues. From germline, CDR1 is SSHAT and CDR2 FNYEAQ (reference sequence). The CDR3 region is CASSFQAGGPRDTQYF. CDR3 nucleotide sequence: TGTGCTAGCAGCTTTCAAGCGGGGGGGCCGAGAGATACGCAGTATTTT.

This chain connects TRBV13 to TRBJ2-1; D not certain. The CDR3 is made up of 15 amino acids. Germline V gene sequence: CDR1 PRHDT, CDR2 FYEKMQ (reference sequence). Trimming cost V 4 bases and J 0 bases, with 10 bases left between them. CDR3 sequence: CASSSTSSSYNEQFF. The CDR3 DNA is TGTGCCAGCAGCTCCACTTCTAGCTCCTACAATGAGCAGTTCTTC.